Following are 27 T cell receptor beta chains from one sample sequenced in a study of CD8+CD57+ T cells in acquired aplastic anemia. Genomic DNA acted as the template from which TCR beta VDJ combination and CDR3 sequence profiling were carried out. One entry per CDR3 protein results from TCRdb running MiXCR on the reads. This table holds approximately 250,000 distinct CDR3 sequences, less than 85% found once. For sequencing, patients were chosen who had shown expansion of CD8+CD57+ cells by flow cytometry. Sample: sorted CD4+, CD8+, or CD8+CD57+ T cells (not recorded which) from PBMCs. Source of these receptors: a human donor with aplastic anemia.

Here the CDR3 reads CASSLPRGTKETQQFF. DNA for the CDR3: TGTGCCAGCAGCTTACCCCGCGGGACAAAAGAGACCCAGCAGTTCTTC. The chain uses TRBV7-6 and TRBJ2-1, with D tentatively TRBD1 or TRBD2 (6 bases each). Germline V gives CDR1 SGHVS, CDR2 FNYEAQ. Trimming shortened V by 2 bases and J by 11 bases, and 22 bases separated the two germline ends. CDR3 length: 16 amino acids. The complete variable domain, with remaining parts taken from reference TRBV7-6 and TRBJ2-1, reads GAGVSQSPRYKVTKRGQDVALRCDPISGHVSLYWYRQALGQGPEFLTYFNYEAQQDKSGLPNDRFSAERPEGSISTLTIQRTEQRDSAMYRCASSLPRGTKETQQFFGPGTRLTVL.

The V gene is TRBV7-9, the J gene TRBJ2-1; the D gene is possibly TRBD2 (6 bases). This CDR3 region has 14 residues. Looked up from germline, CDR1 is SEHNR and CDR2 is FQNEAQ (reference sequence). V was cut by 5 bases and J by 15 bases, with 23 bases left in between. DNA for the CDR3: TGTGCCAGCAGCCTACCGGTCTGGAGGGGTATGGGGTTCTTC. Its translation is CASSLPVWRGMGFF.

The sample holds one count of this clonotype. The CDR3 end shows no conserved phenylalanine or tryptophan, and so a read error is likely. V is TRBV15 and J is TRBJ2-7; tentatively, D is TRBD1 or TRBD2 (5 bases each). Germline V gene sequence: CDR1 LNHNV, CDR2 YYDKDF (reference sequence). This CDR3 contains 14 residues. The CDR3 bases are TGTGCCACCAGCGGCCGGGGCCTAGACTACCAGCAGTACTTG. Residues: CATSGRGLDYQQYL.

Points on this clonotype: The junction does not match germline at one end; this may be a read error. V usage is TRBV7-3 and J usage is TRBJ1-6; D call uncertain. The CDR3 length is 16 residues. Germline V CDR1 and CDR2: SGHTA, FQGTGA. CDR3 loop: CASSLAGGAYTSHLHF. The CDR3 nucleotides read TGTGCTAGCAGCTTGGCGGGAGGCGCCTATACGTCACATCTCCACTTT.

On this clonotype: It is unclear where the CDR3 begins or ends on the DNA, so no DNA is shown, and the CDR3 is as TCRdb lists it. The chain is built from TRBV7-9 and TRBJ1-2; the table's D call, TRBD1, was not checked against the DNA. Counting both end residues, the CDR3 totals 15 amino acids. CDR1 SEHNR and CDR2 FQNEAQ come from the germline V gene (reference sequence). CDR3 sequence: CVGQGTGEAQCFGTF.

The count of this clonotype is one. The V and J genes are TRBV7-2 and TRBJ2-3, with D unclear. Trimming removed 1 base from V and 0 bases from J, with 8 bases in between. The CDR3 spans 15 residues. CDR1 is SGHTA, CDR2 FQGNSA, per germline. Here the CDR3 DNA reads TGTGCCAGCAGCTTAGTTGGGTTAAGCACAGATACGCAGTATTTT. Amino acids: CASSLVGLSTDTQYF.

Details on this clonotype: A read error may produce the germline difference seen at one junction end. This chain connects TRBV9 to TRBJ2-3, with D perhaps being TRBD1 or TRBD2 (6 bases each). The germline CDR1 and CDR2 sequences are SGDLS and YYNGEE. CDR3 length: 13 residues. This CDR3 is CASSDGGTSTDTF. CDR3 DNA sequence: TGTGCCAGCAGCGACGGGGGCACGAGTACAGATACGTTT.

The chain joins TRBV7-8 to TRBJ2-3; weak D call: TRBD2 (6 bases). This CDR3 region has 15 residues. The germline V and J ends were trimmed by 5 bases and 12 bases, with 24 bases remaining between them. The germline CDR1 and CDR2 sequences are SGHVS and FQNEAQ. CDR3 sequence reads: CASSVAGGADDSQYF. CDR3 in DNA: TGTGCCAGCAGCGTGGCAGGAGGGGCCGACGATAGCCAGTATTTT.

Of note for this clonotype: An end of the junction differs from the germline gene, which may be a read error. This rearrangement joins TRBV7-6 to TRBJ2-5; perhaps TRBD1 as D (6 bases). This CDR3 has 14 residues. The germline V gene has CDR1 SGHVS and CDR2 FNYEAQ. The CDR3 sequence is CASSSATGREAFFF. The CDR3 DNA reads TGTGCCAGCAGCTCCGCTACAGGGCGCGAAGCTTTCTTTTTT.

Note on this clonotype: The junction does not match germline at one end; this may be a read error. The chain links TRBV7-3 to TRBJ1-1; the D gene is possibly TRBD1 (5 bases). CDR3 size: 15 residues. Germline V gene data show CDR1 as SGHTA and CDR2 as FQGTGA. This chain's CDR3 is CASSLSGTGNTEAFF. The DNA for the CDR3 is TGTGCCAGCAGTTTAAGCGGGACTGGGAACACTGAAGCTTTCTTT.

In regard to this clonotype: The limits of the CDR3 on the DNA are not certain, so only TCRdb's listed CDR3 is given. V gene TRBV9 combines with J gene TRBJ1-2; TRBD1 is the table's D call, not checked against the DNA. The CDR3 comprises 15 residues, both ends counted. Germline V lookup: CDR1 SGDLS, CDR2 YYNGEE. CDR3 protein: CASSFAGGARVGDTF.

Concerning this clonotype itself: One end of the junction does not line up with germline, which may come from a read error. J is TRBJ1-1 and V is TRBV7-3; D is ambiguous. From germline, CDR1 is SGHTA and CDR2 FQGTGA. This CDR3 region has 15 residues. In DNA, the CDR3 is TGTGCCAGCACAATAGAGCTGACCGGGGATACTGAATCTTTCTTT. It translates to CASTIELTGDTESFF.

This clonotype appeared many times. The CDR3 loop is CASSSTQGAYEQFF. Written as DNA, the CDR3 is TGTGCCAGCAGCTCCACACAGGGGGCCTATGAGCAGTTCTTC. The rearrangement links TRBV5-6 to TRBJ2-1; 9 bases line up with TRBD1. V lost 3 bases and J lost 8; bases outside the gene matches: 6. Germline CDR1 reads SGHDT; CDR2 reads YYEEEE. The length of the CDR3 is 14 residues.

The chain has TRBV7-8 and TRBJ2-7; D ambiguous. This CDR3 has 18 amino acids. Trimming removed 2 bases from V and 3 bases from J, with 23 bases in between. Germline loops: CDR1 SGHVS, CDR2 FQNEAQ. CDR3 coding DNA: TGTGCCAGCAGCTTACCGCGAGGCCCCGCTGCGCAGTGCTACGAGCAGTACGTC. Amino acid sequence: CASSLPRGPAAQCYEQYV.

As concerns this clonotype: A read error may explain this, as a much larger clone is one base away. The rearrangement links TRBV11-3 to TRBJ2-3; maybe TRBD1 (5 bases). Germline V gene sequence: CDR1 SGHNT, CDR2 YENEEA. This CDR3 is 16 amino acids long. V shed 0 bases and J shed 2 bases, with 12 bases lying between them. CDR3 nucleotides: TGTGCCAGCAGCTTAGATCTGACAGAGAACACAGATACGCAGTATTTT. It translates to CASSLDLTENTDTQYF.

This chain links TRBV7-9 with TRBJ2-5, with D hard to call. With 5 bases removed from V and 14 bases from J, the gap between germline ends came to 24 bases. Germline V gene data show CDR1 as SEHNR and CDR2 as FQNEAQ (reference sequence). The CDR3 covers 14 residues. The CDR3 reads CASSNPVMDEQYYF. The CDR3 DNA is TGTGCCAGCAGCAACCCCGTGATGGACGAGCAGTACTACTTC.

The chain links TRBV13 to TRBJ2-1; D possibly corresponds to TRBD1 (5 bases). Germline V gene sequence: CDR1 PRHDT, CDR2 FYEKMQ (reference sequence). This CDR3 contains 13 residues. V gave up 1 base and J gave up 11 bases, with 12 bases separating them. CDR3 protein: CASSLVAWGKQFF. The CDR3 DNA reads TGTGCCAGCAGCTTAGTGGCCTGGGGCAAGCAGTTCTTC. The full variable domain, in which reference TRBV13 and TRBJ2-1 provide the parts outside the CDR3, is AAGVIQSPRHLIKEKRETATLKCYPIPRHDTVYWYQQGPGQDPQFLISFYEKMQSDKGSIPDRFSAQQFSDYHSELNMSSLELGDSALYFCASSLVAWGKQFFGPGTRLTVL.

This clonotype was counted between two and nine times. V and J are TRBV2 and TRBJ2-3; D uncertain. This CDR3 region has 14 residues. Germline V gene sequence: CDR1 SNHLY, CDR2 FYNNEI. V gave up 3 bases and J gave up 6 bases, with 13 bases separating them. The CDR3 sequence is CASSEAYSNDTQYF. The DNA of the CDR3 is TGTGCCAGCAGTGAGGCGTATAGCAATGATACGCAGTATTTT.

The V and J genes are TRBV7-9 and TRBJ2-1; D ambiguous. Judging by the DNA end, TRBJ2-7 fits better; the J call may be wrong. Germline V gene lookup returns CDR1 SEHNR and CDR2 FQNEAQ (reference sequence). The CDR3 totals 12 residues. CDR3 sequence reads: CASSLLGNEQYF. DNA of the CDR3: TGTGCCAGCAGCTTGTTGGGAAATGAGCAGTACTTC.

This clonotype was seen only a few times. At one end, the junction sequence differs from germline, possibly due to a read error. The V and J genes are TRBV24-1 and TRBJ1-1, with D possibly TRBD1 on 5 matching bases. This CDR3 spans 11 amino acids. Germline assignment: CDR1 KGHDR and CDR2 SFDVKD. CDR3 amino acids: CATSEWAGPFF. The CDR3 DNA reads as TGTGCTACCAGTGAGTGGGCAGGGCCTTTCTTT.

This clonotype was picked up a small number of times. The gene calls are TRBV7-8 and TRBJ2-6; 8 bases fit TRBD1. Germline V gene data show CDR1 as SGHVS and CDR2 as FQNEAQ. Losses at the gene ends were 3 bases for V and 11 bases for J; bases not matched to a gene: 15. The length of the CDR3 is 17 residues. This chain's CDR3 is CASSLAGGADYGYVLTF. CDR3 nucleotide sequence: TGTGCCAGCAGCTTGGCAGGGGGCGCCGACTATGGCTACGTCCTGACTTTC.

This clonotype is labeled as medium-sized (0.01 to 0.1%). The chain combines TRBV29-1 with TRBJ1-2, with a tentative D call TRBD1 (6 bases). CDR3 size: 12 residues. The ends were cut back, 3 bases at V and 5 bases at J, with 10 bases in the middle. Germline V lookup: CDR1 SQVTM, CDR2 ANQGSEA. The CDR3 region has the DNA TGCAGCGTTGAGGGCAGGGGATATGGCTACACCTTC. Translated, it gives CSVEGRGYGYTF.

The chain links TRBV10-3 to TRBJ1-2; 10 bases fit TRBD1. Germline loops: CDR1 ENHRY, CDR2 SYGVKD. CDR3 length: 12 residues. After removal of 11 bases from V and 6 bases from J, the junction contained 6 bases not matched to a gene. The CDR3 bases are TGTGCCTTCTGGACAGGGGGAAATGGCTACACCTTC. Its protein is CAFWTGGNGYTF.

About this clonotype: At one end, the junction sequence differs from germline, possibly due to a read error. The gene calls are TRBV5-1 and TRBJ2-7; 7 bases are shared with TRBD1. CDR3 length: 13 residues. Per germline, CDR1 SGHRS and CDR2 YFSETQ. The DNA for the CDR3 is TGTGCCAGCAGCTTGAGGGGGACAGACGAGCAGTACTTC. Translation gives CASSLRGTDEQYF.

As to this clonotype: At one boundary the junction diverges from the germline segment, which might be a read error. This chain uses TRBV9 with TRBJ1-2; D might be TRBD1 (5 bases). Germline CDR1 SGDLS, CDR2 YYNGEE. This CDR3 spans 13 amino acids. The CDR3 DNA sequence: TGTGCCAGCAGCCAAGACAGTGAACTTAGGGATGGCTTC. The encoded protein is CASSQDSELRDGF.

The chain carries TRBV7-3 and TRBJ2-7, with D hard to call. This CDR3 has 18 residues. The germline gives CDR1 SGHTA, CDR2 FQGTGA. V lost 3 bases to trimming and J lost 3 bases, with 24 bases between them. As DNA, the CDR3 is TGTGCCAGCAGCTTGAGTTCCTATAATTCACCCCTCTACTACGAGCAGTACGTC. Translated, it gives CASSLSSYNSPLYYEQYV.

This chain uses TRBV7-8 with TRBJ1-2; D might be TRBD1 (5 bases). The germline gives CDR1 SGHVS, CDR2 FQNEAQ. This CDR3 comprises 16 residues. The V and J ends lost 3 bases and 11 bases respectively, with 25 bases between them. In DNA, the CDR3 is TGTGCCAGCAGCTTGGCGAGGGACGGGGTCGTATATGATTACACCTTC. Translated, it gives CASSLARDGVVYDYTF.